Listed below are T cell receptor beta chains from one sample, sequenced in a study of cytomegalovirus exposure and HLA in healthy donors. TCRdb's table, derived via immunoSEQ multiplex PCR, lists solely in-frame clones and lacks some. The data show around 150,000 clones, around nine tenths seen once. Sample: PBMCs. The receptors stem from a woman in her late teens or twenties in good health and CMV-seronegative. Both conserved end residues are part of each CDR3. D genes are given only for firm matches. Clone size appears in some rows only: once, few, many, or a class for an expanded clone.

TRBV14	TRBJ2-2	NA	NA	CASSQDLRITRGTGELFF	TGTGCCAGCAGCCAAGATCTACGAATAACACGGGGCACCGGGGAGCTGTTTTTT
TRBV6-1	TRBJ2-5	NA	NA	CASSLRGGETQYF	TGTGCCAGCAGTCTTAGGGGAGGAGAGACCCAGTACTTC
TRBV30	TRBJ1-1	NA	TRBD1	CAWSVWGQGLVAFF	TGTGCCTGGAGTGTATGGGGACAGGGGTTAGTAGCTTTCTTT
TRBV13	TRBJ2-1	NA	NA	CASSSPTSSYNEQFF	TGTGCCAGCAGCTCCCCGACTAGCTCCTACAATGAGCAGTTCTTC
TRBV18	TRBJ1-1	NA	NA	CASSAVGVSNTEAFF	TGTGCCAGCTCAGCCGTAGGGGTGAGCAACACTGAAGCTTTCTTT
TRBV19	TRBJ1-1	NA	NA	CASTPLWFGGKTEAFF	TGTGCCAGTACCCCACTCTGGTTCGGGGGGAAGACTGAAGCTTTCTTT
TRBV7-2	TRBJ1-2	NA	NA	CASSGALFLVGYTF	TGTGCCAGCAGCGGGGCCCTCTTTCTTGTAGGCTACACCTTC
TRBV15	TRBJ2-6	NA	NA	CATSRRDGANVLTF	TGTGCCACCAGCAGAAGAGATGGGGCCAACGTCCTGACTTTC
TRBV19	TRBJ1-5	few	TRBD1	CASSIQGARNQPQHF	TGTGCCAGTAGTATTCAGGGGGCCCGCAATCAGCCCCAGCATTTT
TRBV5-5	TRBJ2-6	NA	TRBD1	CASSLASTGGAGANVLTF	TGTGCCAGCAGCTTGGCCTCGACAGGGGGCGCTGGGGCCAACGTCCTGACTTTC
TRBV6-6	TRBJ1-2	NA	NA	CASSQDWTRNYGYTF	TGTGCCAGCAGTCAGGATTGGACACGTAACTATGGCTACACCTTC
TRBV7-9	TRBJ1-1	NA	NA	CASSLNQMNTEAFF	TGTGCCAGCAGCTTAAACCAGATGAACACTGAAGCTTTCTTT
TRBV6-5	TRBJ1-4	NA	NA	CASSYSLRGVNEKLFF	TGTGCCAGCAGTTACTCGTTAAGGGGCGTTAATGAAAAACTGTTTTTT
TRBV7-6	TRBJ1-2	NA	TRBD1	CASSLSLKGQLYGYTF	TGTGCCAGCAGCTTAAGCCTGAAGGGACAGCTCTATGGCTACACCTTC
TRBV19	TRBJ2-3	NA	TRBD2	CASSIPASGGARYTDTQYF	TGTGCCAGTAGTATCCCGGCTAGCGGGGGGGCCAGATACACAGATACGCAGTATTTT
TRBV9	TRBJ1-1	NA	NA	CASSVDLMNTEAFF	TGTGCCAGCAGCGTAGACCTAATGAACACTGAAGCTTTCTTT
TRBV5-1	TRBJ2-5	NA	NA	CASSDSYQETQYF	TGCGCCAGCTCGGACAGTTACCAAGAGACCCAGTACTTC
TRBV29-1	TRBJ2-3	few	TRBD1	CSVEDRTGLTDTQYF	TGCAGCGTTGAAGATAGGACAGGGCTCACAGATACGCAGTATTTT
TRBV7-2	TRBJ1-2	NA	NA	CASSSNLNYGYTF	TGTGCCAGCAGCTCGAATCTAAACTATGGCTACACCTTC
TRBV18	TRBJ2-3	NA	NA	CASSPLGTRTDTQYF	TGTGCCAGCTCGCCCTTAGGGACTCGCACAGATACGCAGTATTTT
TRBV7-3	TRBJ1-6	NA	TRBD1	CASSSQGGNSPLHF	TGTGCCAGCAGCTCACAGGGGGGTAATTCACCCCTCCACTTT
TRBV6-5	TRBJ1-1	NA	TRBD1	CASRDNQGGEAFF	TGTGCCAGCAGGGATAATCAGGGGGGTGAAGCTTTCTTT
TRBV4-3	TRBJ2-1	NA	NA	CASSSSSKEQFF	TGCGCCAGCAGCTCTTCTAGCAAGGAGCAGTTCTTC
TRBV18	TRBJ1-5	NA	TRBD1	CASSQSGTGAQPQHF	TGTGCCAGCTCACAAAGCGGGACAGGGGCTCAGCCCCAGCATTTT
TRBV18	TRBJ2-1	NA	NA	CASSPPRELYNEQFF	TGTGCCAGCTCACCACCCCGGGAATTATACAATGAGCAGTTCTTC
TRBV11-1	TRBJ2-5	NA	NA	CASSFGLKETQYF	TGTGCCAGCAGCTTTGGACTAAAAGAGACCCAGTACTTC
TRBV9	TRBJ1-1	NA	NA	CASREWGTTEAFF	TGTGCCAGTCGGGAGTGGGGGACCACTGAAGCTTTCTTT
TRBV5-1	TRBJ1-1	NA	TRBD1	CASRRQGTEAFF	TGCGCCAGCCGGAGACAGGGGACTGAAGCTTTCTTT
TRBV7-8	TRBJ2-7	NA	NA	CASSSARGRKQYF	TGTGCCAGCAGCTCAGCGCGGGGCCGGAAGCAGTACTTC
TRBV21-1	TRBJ2-7	once	NA	CASSKARRLAGVLEQYF	TGTGCCAGCAGCAAAGCGCGGAGACTAGCGGGAGTCTTAGAGCAGTACTTC
TRBV5-1	TRBJ2-7	once	NA	CASRHQRSSYEQYF	TGCGCCAGCAGACATCAAAGGAGCTCCTACGAGCAGTACTTC
TRBV7-6	TRBJ2-3	NA	NA	CASSKGGSFTDTQYF	TGTGCCAGCAGCAAAGGGGGTAGTTTCACAGATACGCAGTATTTT
TRBV10-3	TRBJ1-5	NA	NA	CAISEVFSNQPQHF	TGTGCCATCAGTGAGGTATTCAGCAATCAGCCCCAGCATTTT
TRBV18	TRBJ2-2	NA	NA	CASSPRTASTGELFF	TGTGCCAGCTCACCCCGGACAGCCAGTACCGGGGAGCTGTTTTTT
TRBV9	TRBJ2-1	NA	TRBD2	CASSGGLAGNEQFF	TGTGCCAGCAGCGGTGGACTAGCGGGTAATGAGCAGTTCTTC
TRBV11-2	TRBJ2-7	NA	NA	CATLLGPHYEQYF	TGTGCCACCCTCTTGGGGCCGCACTACGAGCAGTACTTC
TRBV4-3	TRBJ1-5	NA	TRBD1	CASSHGTGVSNQPQHF	TGCGCCAGCAGCCACGGGACAGGGGTGTCCAATCAGCCCCAGCATTTT
TRBV21-1	TRBJ1-5	NA	NA	CASSKGQFRSNQPQHF	TGTGCCAGCAGCAAGGGACAGTTCCGGAGCAATCAGCCCCAGCATTTT
TRBV4-3	TRBJ2-7	NA	TRBD2	CASSQGSGRAVEQYF	TGCGCCAGCAGCCAAGGGAGCGGGAGGGCCGTCGAGCAGTACTTC
TRBV6-4	TRBJ2-7	NA	NA	CASSEEAGASYEQYF	TGTGCCAGCAGTGAAGAGGCAGGGGCATCCTACGAGCAGTACTTC
TRBV18	TRBJ1-2	NA	TRBD1	CASSPKQGSYGYTF	TGTGCCAGCTCACCCAAACAGGGGTCCTATGGCTACACCTTC
TRBV19	TRBJ1-2	NA	NA	CASRPVGSSNYGYTF	TGTGCCAGTCGACCGGTGGGCAGTTCTAACTATGGCTACACCTTC